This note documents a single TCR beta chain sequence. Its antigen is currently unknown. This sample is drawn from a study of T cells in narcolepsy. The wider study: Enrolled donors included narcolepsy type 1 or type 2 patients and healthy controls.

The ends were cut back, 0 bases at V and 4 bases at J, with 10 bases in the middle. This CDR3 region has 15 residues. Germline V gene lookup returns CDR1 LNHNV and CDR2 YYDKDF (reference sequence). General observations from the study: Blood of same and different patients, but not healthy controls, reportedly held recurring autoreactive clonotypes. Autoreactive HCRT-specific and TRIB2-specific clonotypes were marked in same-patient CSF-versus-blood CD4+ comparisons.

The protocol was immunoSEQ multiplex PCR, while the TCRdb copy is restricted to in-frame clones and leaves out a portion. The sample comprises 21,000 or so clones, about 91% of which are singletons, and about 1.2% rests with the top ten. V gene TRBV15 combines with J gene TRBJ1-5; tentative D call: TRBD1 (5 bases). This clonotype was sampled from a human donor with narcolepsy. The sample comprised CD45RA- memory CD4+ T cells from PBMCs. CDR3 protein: CATSREGGINQPQHF. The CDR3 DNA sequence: TGTGCCACCAGCAGAGAGGGGGGGATAAATCAGCCCCAGCATTTT. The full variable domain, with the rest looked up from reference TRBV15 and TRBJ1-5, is DAMVIQNPRYQVTQFGKPVTLSCSQTLNHNVMYWYQQKSSQAPKLLFHYYDKDFNNEADTPDNFQSRRPNTSFCFLDIRSPGLGDTAMYLCATSREGGINQPQHFGDGTRLSIL.